This T cell receptor beta chain is from a study of T cell clonality in common variable immunodeficiency. This clone has ten or more counts. Its antigen is not identified. The sequenced fragment ends 3 residues before the CDR3 boundary, so the rest is inferred from the germline J gene. Overall study findings and caveats: Patient heterogeneity in the CVID cohort limited correlations between repertoire features and clinical complications. Common variable immunodeficiency TCR beta sequences reportedly had fewer deletions and N-nucleotide insertions. TCRbeta clonality was increased in CVID versus healthy controls.

Some clones are missing from TCRdb's copy, which holds only in-frame ones; the method was immunoSEQ multiplex PCR. Recorded here are more than 20,000 clones, none singletons. Blood samples were heparinized, about 5 to 9 ml per donor. There are 13 residues in the CDR3. Germline CDR1 and CDR2: MGHRA and YSYEKL. Material for sequencing was peripheral blood mononuclear cells. The chain uses TRBV4-1 and TRBJ1-2; 9 bases line up with TRBD1. This receptor was taken from a human donor with common variable immunodeficiency. The sequenced CDR3 bases are TGCGCCAGCAGCCAAAACAGGGGGCACGGC. It yields the protein CASSQNRGHG. The CDR3, in full, reads CASSQNRGHGYTF.